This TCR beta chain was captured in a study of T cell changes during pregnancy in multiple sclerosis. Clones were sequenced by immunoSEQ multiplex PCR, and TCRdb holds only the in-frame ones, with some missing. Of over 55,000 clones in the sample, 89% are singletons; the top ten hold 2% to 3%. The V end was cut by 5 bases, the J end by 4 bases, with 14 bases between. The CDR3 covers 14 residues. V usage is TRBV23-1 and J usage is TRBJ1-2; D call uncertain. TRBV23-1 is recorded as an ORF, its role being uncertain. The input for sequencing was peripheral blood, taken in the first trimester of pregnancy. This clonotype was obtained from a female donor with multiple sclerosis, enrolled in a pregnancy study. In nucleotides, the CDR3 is TGCGCCAGCAGTTTGATCGGCGGTTTCTATGGCTACACCTTC. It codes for CASSLIGGFYGYTF.